The rows below give T cell receptor beta chains drawn from one sample of a study of blood T cell repertoires in COVID-19. Sequencing was performed with immunoSEQ multiplex PCR; in TCRdb, only in-frame clones are kept and a portion is missing. Counted here are under 250,000 clones, approximately 80% occurring once; the ten biggest clones make up about 4.8%. Specimen: peripheral blood. The source is a woman between 70 and 85 years old with acute or convalescent COVID-19. CDR3s include the opening cysteine and the closing phenylalanine or tryptophan. The order of the fields is J gene, clone size, V gene, D gene, CDR3 DNA, CDR3 protein. A D gene is named only where the DNA matches it firmly. A clone size is listed for some rows: how often the clone was seen (once, few, many), or a class if it is expanded.

TRBJ1-1	.	TRBV19	TRBD1	TGTGCCAGTAGTATAACGGGGGACAGGGGGCATGAAGCTTTCTTT	CASSITGDRGHEAFF
TRBJ1-5	.	TRBV6-5	TRBD1	TGTGCCAGTGTTAATCGGGACAGGGGAAGTCAGCCCCAGCATTTT	CASVNRDRGSQPQHF
TRBJ1-4	.	TRBV6-5	TRBD1	TGTGCCAGCGGAACGATTGACAGGGGGGGTGAAAAACTGTTTTTT	CASGTIDRGGEKLFF
TRBJ1-2	.	TRBV2	TRBD1	TGTGCCAGCAGCCTGGACAGGGGAGACTATGGCTACACCTTC	CASSLDRGDYGYTF
TRBJ1-2	.	TRBV20-1	.	TGCAGTGCAACAGACTATGGCTACACCTTC	CSATDYGYTF
TRBJ1-6	.	TRBV19	TRBD1	TGTGCCAGTAGTATTCGACAGGGTAGTTCACCCCTCCACTTT	CASSIRQGSSPLHF
TRBJ2-7	.	TRBV6-6	TRBD1	TGTGCCAGCAGTTACTCGAAACAGGGGGGAAACGAGCAGTACTTC	CASSYSKQGGNEQYF
TRBJ1-1	.	TRBV19	TRBD1	TGTGCCAGTAGTATAGACCTGACAGGGATGGCTTTCTTT	CASSIDLTGMAFF
TRBJ1-4	.	TRBV28	TRBD1	TGTGCCAGCAGTTTAGAGGGACAGAATGAAAAACTGTTTTTT	CASSLEGQNEKLFF
TRBJ1-4	.	TRBV19	.	TGTGCCAGTAGTATATGGACAGAACTTAATGAAAAACTGTTTTTT	CASSIWTELNEKLFF
TRBJ1-5	.	TRBV28	.	TGTGCCACCGCATTTGGGGCGCAGCCCCAGCATTTT	CATAFGAQPQHF
TRBJ1-2	.	TRBV19	.	TGTGCCAGTAGGAGGGCGCCAACTAACTATGGCTACACCTTC	CASRRAPTNYGYTF
TRBJ1-2	.	TRBV5-4	.	TGTGCCAGCAGCCAAGGTATGGCAGGACTTAACTATGGCTACACCTTC	CASSQGMAGLNYGYTF
TRBJ1-3	.	TRBV14	.	TGTGCCAGCAGCTACAGGGCTATTGGAAACACCATATATTTT	CASSYRAIGNTIYF
TRBJ1-2	.	TRBV12-3/TRBV12-4	.	TGTGCCAGCGTGGCAGTCCTCTTT	CASVAVLF
TRBJ1-3	.	TRBV28	.	TGTGCCAGCAGTTTATCAGGACTTCCCATCTCTGGAAACACCATATATTTT	CASSLSGLPISGNTIYF
TRBJ1-2	.	TRBV6-6	TRBD1	TGTGCCAGCAGATCCTCGGGACAGGGGAACTATGGCTACACCTTC	CASRSSGQGNYGYTF
TRBJ1-1	.	TRBV11-2	.	TGTGCCAGCAGCTTCTTTGGAGGCACTGAAGCTTTCTTT	CASSFFGGTEAFF
TRBJ1-5	.	TRBV6-6	TRBD1	TGTGCCAGCAGTTTGACAGGGTCTGATCAGCCCCAGCATTTT	CASSLTGSDQPQHF
TRBJ1-3	.	TRBV5-1	.	TGCGCCAGCAGCTTGGATCAGGTTGGAAACACCATATATTTT	CASSLDQVGNTIYF
TRBJ1-1	.	TRBV6-2/TRBV6-3	TRBD1	TGTGCCAGCAGTTACCTCCCAGGGGGCATGAACACTGAAGCTTTCTTT	CASSYLPGGMNTEAFF
TRBJ2-1	.	TRBV6-6	.	TGTGCCAGCAGTCCGTCATGGGCCACGAATGAGCAGTTCTTC	CASSPSWATNEQFF
TRBJ1-2	.	TRBV5-1	TRBD1	TGCGCCAGCAGCTTGGCCGGGACAGGGGGGAACTATGGCTACACCTTC	CASSLAGTGGNYGYTF
TRBJ1-2	few	TRBV12-3/TRBV12-4	.	TGTGCTTCCGGCCTAGTCTATGGCTACACCTTC	CASGLVYGYTF
TRBJ1-2	few	TRBV6-1	.	TGTGCCAGCAGTGAAGCTGCGGTCTACCATGGCTACACCTTC	CASSEAAVYHGYTF
TRBJ1-4	.	TRBV2	TRBD1	TGTGCCAGCAGTTATAACAGGGGGCAGAGTAATGAAAAACTGTTTTTT	CASSYNRGQSNEKLFF
TRBJ2-3	.	TRBV24-1	TRBD1	TGTGCCACCAGTGACCGTCGGACAGGGGGAGGCACAGATACGCAGTATTTT	CATSDRRTGGGTDTQYF
TRBJ2-5	.	TRBV9	TRBD1	TGTGCCAGCAGCCCACCGACAGGGAGAGAGACCCAGTACTTC	CASSPPTGRETQYF
TRBJ2-2	.	TRBV19	TRBD1	TGTGCCAGTACTGGACAGGGACCCAACACCGGGGAGCTGTTTTTT	CASTGQGPNTGELFF
TRBJ1-5	.	TRBV6-2/TRBV6-3	TRBD1	TGTGCCAGCAGTTACACCTCAGACAGGGCTCTTAGCAATCAGCCCCAGCATTTT	CASSYTSDRALSNQPQHF
TRBJ2-1	.	TRBV5-1	.	TGCGCCAGCAGCTTGGGGACTTTCTACAATGAGCAGTTCTTC	CASSLGTFYNEQFF
TRBJ1-5	.	TRBV5-8	TRBD1	TGTGCCAGCAGCCGTGGACAGGGCGGGCAGCCCCAGCATTTT	CASSRGQGGQPQHF
TRBJ2-7	few	TRBV13	.	TGTGCCAGCAGCCGCGGATCTGACTACGAGCAGTACTTC	CASSRGSDYEQYF
TRBJ1-6	.	TRBV27	.	TGTGCCAGCAGTAAAACAGGGTCCGGTAATTCACCCCTCCACTTT	CASSKTGSGNSPLHF
TRBJ1-2	.	TRBV7-9	TRBD1	TGTGCCAGCAGCTTAGCGCTGGGCAGGGGGAATGGCTACACCTTC	CASSLALGRGNGYTF
TRBJ1-1	.	TRBV9	TRBD1	TGTGCCAGCAGCGCCCTGACAGGGCCGAACACTGAAGCTTTCTTT	CASSALTGPNTEAFF
TRBJ2-3	.	TRBV9	.	TGTGCCAGCAGCCCTCCGGGGTCCACAGATACGCAGTATTTT	CASSPPGSTDTQYF
TRBJ2-3	.	TRBV5-1	TRBD2	TGCGCCAGCAGCGTGAGCACTAGCGGGAGCACAGATACGCAGTATTTT	CASSVSTSGSTDTQYF